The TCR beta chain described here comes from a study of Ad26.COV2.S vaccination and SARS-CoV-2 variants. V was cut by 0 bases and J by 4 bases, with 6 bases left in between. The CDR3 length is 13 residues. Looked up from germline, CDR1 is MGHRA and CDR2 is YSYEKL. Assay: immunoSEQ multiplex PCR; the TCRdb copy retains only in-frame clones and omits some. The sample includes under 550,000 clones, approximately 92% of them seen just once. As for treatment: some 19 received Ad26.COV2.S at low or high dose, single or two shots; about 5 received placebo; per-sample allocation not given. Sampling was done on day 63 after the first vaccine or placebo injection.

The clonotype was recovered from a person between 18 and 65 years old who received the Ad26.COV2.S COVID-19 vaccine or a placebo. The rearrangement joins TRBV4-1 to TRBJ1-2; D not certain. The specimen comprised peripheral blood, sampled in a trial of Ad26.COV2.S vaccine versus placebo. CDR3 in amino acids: CASSQDALYGYTF. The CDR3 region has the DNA TGCGCCAGCAGCCAAGATGCGCTCTATGGCTACACCTTC.